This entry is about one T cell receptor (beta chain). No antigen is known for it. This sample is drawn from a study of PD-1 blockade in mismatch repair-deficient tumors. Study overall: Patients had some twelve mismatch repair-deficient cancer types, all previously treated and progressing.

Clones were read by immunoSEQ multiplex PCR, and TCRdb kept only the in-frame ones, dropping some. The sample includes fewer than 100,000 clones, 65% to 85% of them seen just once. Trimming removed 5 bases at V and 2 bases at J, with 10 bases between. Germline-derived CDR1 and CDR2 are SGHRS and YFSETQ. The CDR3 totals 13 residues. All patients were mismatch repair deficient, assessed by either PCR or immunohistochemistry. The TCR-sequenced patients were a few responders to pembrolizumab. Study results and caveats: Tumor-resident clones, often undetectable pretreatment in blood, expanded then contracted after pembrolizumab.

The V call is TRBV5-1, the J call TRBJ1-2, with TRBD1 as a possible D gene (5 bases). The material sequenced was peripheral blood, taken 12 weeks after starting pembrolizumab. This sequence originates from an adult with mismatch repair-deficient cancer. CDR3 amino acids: CASRPDRNYGYTF. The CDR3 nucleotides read TGCGCCAGCAGACCTGACAGAAACTATGGCTACACCTTC.